The 20 T cell receptor beta chains presented below share a single source sample, sequenced in a study of CD8+ T cells in alopecia areata. TCR sequencing used cDNA made by reverse transcription of extracted RNA. Sequencing used immunoSEQ multiplex PCR; TCRdb keeps in-frame clones, though not all of them. The sample lists around 100,000 clones, about 60% seen once, with roughly an eighth in the top ten. Treatment: oral pan-JAK inhibitor, 5-10 mg twice daily. The sequences come from CD8+ T cells sorted from blood, collected at week 24, from a patient treated with tofacitinib. Receptors were obtained from a human donor with alopecia areata.

J is TRBJ2-7 and V is TRBV30, with D unclear. V gave up 6 bases and J gave up 5 bases, with 14 bases separating them. The CDR3 is 12 amino acids. CDR1 is GTSNPN and CDR2 is SVGIG in the germline V gene (reference sequence). The CDR3 bases are TGTGCCTGCCTACTTACAGTGAACGAGCAGTACTTC. This codes for CACLLTVNEQYF.

This clone was recorded only once. The chain combines TRBV29-1 with TRBJ2-3; no firm D call. Trimming shortened V by 6 bases and J by 0 bases, and 10 bases separated the two germline ends. CDR1 SQVTM and CDR2 ANQGSEA come from the germline V gene. The CDR3 is made up of 13 amino acids. The CDR3 loop reads CSVGKVSTDTQYF. The DNA of the CDR3 is TGCAGCGTAGGGAAAGTAAGCACAGATACGCAGTATTTT.

The chain carries TRBV6-1 and TRBJ1-1; D not certain. Trimming stripped 11 bases from V and 3 bases from J, with 7 bases between. Germline V gene sequence: CDR1 MNHNS, CDR2 SASEGT. CDR3 length equals 10 residues. DNA for the CDR3: TGTGCCGGCGGGTACACTGAAGCTTTCTTT. It codes for CAGGYTEAFF.

This clone was observed once. V is TRBV6-5 and J is TRBJ2-3; 9 bases fit TRBD2. CDR1 MNHEY and CDR2 SVGAGI come from the germline V gene. Trimming took 1 base from V and 3 from J; bases not matched to a gene: 5. This CDR3 has 16 amino acids. For the CDR3, the DNA is TGTGCCAGCAGTTACTGGCGGCGGGGGGGAACAGATACGCAGTATTTT. This codes for CASSYWRRGGTDTQYF.

J is TRBJ1-5 and V is TRBV5-6; no firm D call. Trimming stripped 4 bases from V and 0 bases from J, with 17 bases between. CDR1 and CDR2 from the germline V gene are SGHDT and YYEEEE. The CDR3 has 17 residues. The CDR3 nucleotides read TGTGCCAGCAGCCCCTACGGGATAGCAGGTAGCAATCAGCCCCAGCATTTT. Translation: CASSPYGIAGSNQPQHF.

The genes are TRBV30 and TRBJ1-1; D not resolved. V was pared by 4 bases and J by 2 bases, with 5 bases between. This CDR3 spans 11 amino acids. Looked up from germline, CDR1 is GTSNPN and CDR2 is SVGIG (reference sequence). For the CDR3, the DNA is TGTGCCTGGAATACTAACACTGAAGCTTTCTTT. It codes for CAWNTNTEAFF.

J is TRBJ1-1 and V is TRBV14; D might be TRBD1 (5 bases). Trimming took off 2 bases at V and 10 bases at J, with 14 bases between the two ends. The CDR3 is 13 residues long. From germline, CDR1 is SGHDN and CDR2 FVKESK. DNA for the CDR3: TGTGCCAGCAGCCAAACCCTGACAGTGCGAGCTTTCTTT. Translating gives CASSQTLTVRAFF.

This clone has more than one count but fewer than ten. The chain carries TRBV4-3 and TRBJ2-1; maybe TRBD2 (6 bases). CDR1 and CDR2 (germline): LGHNA, YSLEER. The CDR3 covers 15 residues. Trimming took 0 bases from V and 4 from J, leaving 10 bases between them. The CDR3 loop reads CASSQDGGTYNEQFF. DNA of the CDR3: TGCGCCAGCAGCCAAGATGGGGGGACTTACAATGAGCAGTTCTTC.

V usage is TRBV7-9 and J usage is TRBJ1-2; maybe TRBD1 (6 bases). V lost 7 bases to trimming and J lost 6 bases, with 15 bases between them. This CDR3 comprises 13 residues. Looked up from germline, CDR1 is SEHNR and CDR2 is FQNEAQ (reference sequence). The CDR3 loop is CASTDAWDNGYTF. In DNA form, the CDR3 reads TGTGCCAGCACCGATGCGTGGGACAATGGCTACACCTTC. The variable domain in full, with the rest retrieved from reference TRBV7-9 and TRBJ1-2, is DTGVSQNPRHKITKRGQNVTFRCDPISEHNRLYWYRQTLGQGPEFLTYFQNEAQLEKSRLLSDRFSAERPKGSFSTLEIQRTEQGDSAMYLCASTDAWDNGYTFGSGTRLTVV.

This clone has a handful of counts. Additional DNA sequences in this sample encode the identical CDR3. The J gene is TRBJ1-1, the V gene TRBV7-9; D possibly corresponds to TRBD1 (5 bases). Trimming stripped 1 base from V and 3 bases from J, with 6 bases between. Per germline, CDR1 SEHNR and CDR2 FQNEAQ (reference sequence). The CDR3 is 13 residues long. Written as DNA, the CDR3 is TGTGCCAGCAGCTTAGTGGGGGACACTGAAGCTTTCTTT. Protein: CASSLVGDTEAFF.

This chain connects TRBV7-9 to TRBJ1-5; D not resolved. The CDR3 is 16 amino acids. CDR1 and CDR2 from the germline V gene are SEHNR and FQNEAQ (reference sequence). Trimming cost V 5 bases and J 2 bases, with 16 bases left between them. The CDR3 spells CASSPEGSWRNQPQHF. CDR3 coding DNA: TGTGCCAGCAGCCCGGAAGGCTCTTGGCGCAATCAGCCCCAGCATTTT.

The V call is TRBV6-5, the J call TRBJ2-7; D may be TRBD1 (6 bases). Germline CDR1 is MNHEY and CDR2 is SVGAGI. The CDR3 covers 13 residues. V was shortened by 10 bases and J by 2 bases, with 15 bases between the two germline ends. The CDR3: CATLTRTAYEQYF. CDR3 bases: TGTGCCACCCTTACTCGGACAGCCTACGAGCAGTACTTC.

The chain links TRBV7-2 to TRBJ2-7; D gene ambiguous. From germline, CDR1 is SGHTA and CDR2 FQGNSA. V was clipped by 4 bases and J by 4 bases, with 8 bases between them. The CDR3 runs 12 residues. The CDR3 coding sequence is TGTGCCAGCAGCTGGTCCGGGTACGAGCAGTACTTC. Residues: CASSWSGYEQYF.

The chain has TRBV7-9 and TRBJ1-2; D may be TRBD1 (5 bases). Germline V lookup: CDR1 SEHNR, CDR2 FQNEAQ (reference sequence). The CDR3 totals 16 residues. Trimming took 5 bases from V and 5 from J, leaving 21 bases between them. The CDR3 reads CASSLRWRDDPYGYTF. For the CDR3, the DNA is TGTGCCAGCAGCCTTCGGTGGAGGGACGACCCTTATGGCTACACCTTC. Using reference TRBV7-9 and TRBJ1-2 for the parts outside the CDR3, the full variable domain is DTGVSQNPRHKITKRGQNVTFRCDPISEHNRLYWYRQTLGQGPEFLTYFQNEAQLEKSRLLSDRFSAERPKGSFSTLEIQRTEQGDSAMYLCASSLRWRDDPYGYTFGSGTRLTVV.

This chain joins TRBV2 and TRBJ2-7, with 7 positions matching TRBD2. Germline CDR1 SNHLY, CDR2 FYNNEI. Unmatched junction bases numbered 2, after V lost 1 base and J lost 2 bases. This CDR3 contains 14 residues. The CDR3 loop is CASSEGGGTYEQYF. The DNA for the CDR3 is TGTGCCAGCAGTGAAGGCGGGGGAACCTACGAGCAGTACTTC.

The V gene is TRBV13, the J gene TRBJ1-2; 8 positions match TRBD1. Germline CDR1 reads PRHDT; CDR2 reads FYEKMQ (reference sequence). V gave up 5 bases and J gave up 3 bases; unmatched junction bases: 14. The CDR3 has 17 amino acids. The DNA for the CDR3 is TGTGCCAGCAGCGAAGGGACAGGCCGTGCTGTCTACTATGGCTACACCTTC. Translation: CASSEGTGRAVYYGYTF. The full variable domain, in which reference TRBV13 and TRBJ1-2 provide the parts outside the CDR3, is AAGVIQSPRHLIKEKRETATLKCYPIPRHDTVYWYQQGPGQDPQFLISFYEKMQSDKGSIPDRFSAQQFSDYHSELNMSSLELGDSALYFCASSEGTGRAVYYGYTFGSGTRLTVV.

Written as DNA, the CDR3 is TGTGCCAGCAGCTTGGGGGGAGCTAATGAAAAACTGTTTTTT. It yields the protein CASSLGGANEKLFF. The chain recombines TRBV13 with TRBJ1-4; possible D gene TRBD1, 5 bases. V lost 3 bases, J lost 3 bases, and 8 bases lay in between. Germline V gene data show CDR1 as PRHDT and CDR2 as FYEKMQ (reference sequence). The CDR3 consists of 14 residues.

This clone was observed once. The chain couples TRBV15 to TRBJ1-5; TRBD1 aligns across 8 bases. The CDR3 is 17 amino acids. Trimming at V came to 1 base and at J to 6 bases, leaving 11 bases not matched to a gene. Germline CDR1 LNHNV, CDR2 YYDKDF (reference sequence). The CDR3 DNA reads as TGTGCCACCAGCAGAGGACCGGGACAGGCTGTTTTTCAGCCCCAGCATTTT. Its translation is CATSRGPGQAVFQPQHF.

This clone appeared once. The chain uses TRBV2 and TRBJ2-7; 7 bases agree with TRBD1. The CDR3 has 14 amino acids. CDR1 and CDR2 from the germline V gene are SNHLY and FYNNEI. V shed 3 bases, J shed 3 bases, and the junction held 5 bases outside the gene matches. For the CDR3, the DNA is TGTGCCAGCAGTGAGGGGACAGAACTCTACGAGCAGTACTTC. Translation: CASSEGTELYEQYF.

The rearrangement links TRBV6-5 to TRBJ1-1; 8 nucleotides agree with TRBD1. Unmatched junction bases numbered 7, after V lost 6 bases and J lost 4 bases. The CDR3 covers 14 residues. Germline V gives CDR1 MNHEY, CDR2 SVGAGI. The CDR3 DNA reads as TGTGCCAGCAGCAACGGACAGGGAGGCACTGAAGCTTTCTTT. Translated: CASSNGQGGTEAFF.